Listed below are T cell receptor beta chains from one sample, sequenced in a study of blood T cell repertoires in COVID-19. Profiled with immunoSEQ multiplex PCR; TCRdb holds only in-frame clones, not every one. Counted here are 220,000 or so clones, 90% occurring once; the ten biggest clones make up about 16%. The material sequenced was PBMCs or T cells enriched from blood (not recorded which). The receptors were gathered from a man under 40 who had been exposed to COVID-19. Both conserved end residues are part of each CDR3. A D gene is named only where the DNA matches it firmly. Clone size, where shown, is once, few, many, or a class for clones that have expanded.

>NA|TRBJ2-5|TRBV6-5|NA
TGTGCCAGTTTTGTACTCGGTCTCCAAGAGACCCAGTACTTC
CASFVLGLQETQYF
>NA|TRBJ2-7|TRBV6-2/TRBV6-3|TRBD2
TGTGCCAGCAGTCGTGGACTAGCGGGGGATTTGCACTTC
CASSRGLAGDLHF
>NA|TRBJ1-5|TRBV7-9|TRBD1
TGTGCCAGCAGCCACGGAGGACAGGCTAGCAATCAGCCCCAGCATTTT
CASSHGGQASNQPQHF
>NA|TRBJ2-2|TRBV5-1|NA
TGCGCCAGCAGCTTGGAGGGCAGGGTGAACACCGGGGAGCTGTTTTTT
CASSLEGRVNTGELFF
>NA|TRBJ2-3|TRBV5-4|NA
TGTGCCAGCAGCTTACTTACAGATACGCAGTATTTT
CASSLLTDTQYF
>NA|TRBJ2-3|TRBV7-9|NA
TGTGCCAGCAGCTTGGGCAGGGTTTTAACAGATACGCAGTATTTT
CASSLGRVLTDTQYF
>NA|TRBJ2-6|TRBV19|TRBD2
TGTGCCAGTTCTAGCGGGGGGCACTCTGGGGCCAACGTCCTGACTTTC
CASSSGGHSGANVLTF
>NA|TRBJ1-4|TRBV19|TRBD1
TGTGCCAGTAGTGTCGGACAGGGGGCTGGACGTGAAAAACTGTTTTTT
CASSVGQGAGREKLFF
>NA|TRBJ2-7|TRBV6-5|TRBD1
TGTGCCACCAACCGGGGCCAGGGGGCCTACGAGCAGTACTTC
CATNRGQGAYEQYF
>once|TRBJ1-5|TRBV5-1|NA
TGCGCCAGCAGCTTGGGCCAGGGTAGCAATCAGCCCCAGCATTTT
CASSLGQGSNQPQHF
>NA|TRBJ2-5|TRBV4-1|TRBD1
TGCGCCAGCAGCCCGGGGACAGTTGGCGGCGAGACCCAGTACTTC
CASSPGTVGGETQYF
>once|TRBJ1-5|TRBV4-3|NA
TGCGCCAGCAGCCAAGGTCCTCGGCAGCCCCAGCATTTT
CASSQGPRQPQHF
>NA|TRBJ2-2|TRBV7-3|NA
TGTGCCAGCAGCCCCGGGGTTAACACCGGGGAGCTGTTTTTT
CASSPGVNTGELFF
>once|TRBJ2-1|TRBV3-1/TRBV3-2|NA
TGTGCCAGCAGCCTAGGGGTAGGTGAGCAGTTCTTC
CASSLGVGEQFF
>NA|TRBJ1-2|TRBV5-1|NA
TGCGCCAGCAGCTTGGGTCAGGATTACTATGGCTACACCTTC
CASSLGQDYYGYTF
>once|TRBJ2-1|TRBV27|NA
TGTGCCAGCAGTCCGGCAAGGGGGTCAGCCTACAATGAGCAGTTCTTC
CASSPARGSAYNEQFF
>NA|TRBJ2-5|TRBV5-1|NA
TGCGCCAGCAGCTTGGTCGGGGGGCGAGAGACCCAGTACTTC
CASSLVGGRETQYF
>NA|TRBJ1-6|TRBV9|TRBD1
TGTGCCAGCAGCGTAGGGGCAGGGGGTAATTCACCCCTCCACTTT
CASSVGAGGNSPLHF
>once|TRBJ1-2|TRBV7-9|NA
TGTGCCAGCAGCCCCAGACCACAGGGATCTTCTGGCTACACCTTC
CASSPRPQGSSGYTF
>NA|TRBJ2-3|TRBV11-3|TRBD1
TGTGCCAGCAGCTTAGGAGGGCAGGGGGTTGGCACAGATACGCAGTATTTT
CASSLGGQGVGTDTQYF
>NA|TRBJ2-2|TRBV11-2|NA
TGTGCCAGCAGCTTACCGGGCGTCAGGGGGGACTTCACCGGGGAGCTGTTTTTT
CASSLPGVRGDFTGELFF
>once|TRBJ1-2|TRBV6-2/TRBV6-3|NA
TGTGCCAGCAGTTACATTCCCGGACCGGGCCAGGGGAGTGGCTACACCTTC
CASSYIPGPGQGSGYTF
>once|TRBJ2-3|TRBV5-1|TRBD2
TGCGCCAGTAGGATAGCGGGGATGGCAGATACGCAGTATTTT
CASRIAGMADTQYF
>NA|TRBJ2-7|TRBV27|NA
TGTGCCAGCAGTTTTTCTGGGGGGGAGCAGTACTTC
CASSFSGGEQYF
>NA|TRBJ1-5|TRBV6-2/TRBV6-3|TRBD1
TGTGCCAGCAGTTCGACAGGGGGCTGGCAGCCCCAGCATTTT
CASSSTGGWQPQHF
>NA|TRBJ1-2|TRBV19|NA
TGTGCCAGTAGTTGGGGACTTGGATATGACGGCTACACCTTC
CASSWGLGYDGYTF
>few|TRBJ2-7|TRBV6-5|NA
TGTGCCAGCAGTATACGGGGAACCTACGAGCAGTACTTC
CASSIRGTYEQYF
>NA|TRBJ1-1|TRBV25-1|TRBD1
TGTGCCAGCAACCGACAGGGGAACACTGAAGCTTTCTTT
CASNRQGNTEAFF
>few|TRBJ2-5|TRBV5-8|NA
TGTGCCAGCAGCCCGCGGGGCGGGGCCGAGACCCAGTACTTC
CASSPRGGAETQYF
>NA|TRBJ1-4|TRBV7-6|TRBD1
TGTGCCAGCAGCCCGGACAGGGGGCTACTTTTGGATAATGAAAAACTGTTTTTT
CASSPDRGLLLDNEKLFF
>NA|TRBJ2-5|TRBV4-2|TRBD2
TGTGCCAGCAGCCAAGGCGGGAGACTAGAAGAGACCCAGTACTTC
CASSQGGRLEETQYF
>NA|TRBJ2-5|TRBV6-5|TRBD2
TGTGCCAGCAGTTACACACTAGCGGGGGGACTGGAGACCCAGTACTTC
CASSYTLAGGLETQYF
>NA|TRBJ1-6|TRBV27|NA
TGTGCCAGCACCCGGAGACGCAGTGACCGTAATTCACCCCTCCACTTT
CASTRRRSDRNSPLHF
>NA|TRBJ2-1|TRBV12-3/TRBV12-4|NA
TGTGCCAGCAGTTGGGCCGGCTTAAATGAGCAGTTCTTC
CASSWAGLNEQFF
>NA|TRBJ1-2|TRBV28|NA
TGTGCCAGCACTCCGGGGGGGCGACGTGGCTACACCTTC
CASTPGGRRGYTF
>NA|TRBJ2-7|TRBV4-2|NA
TGTGCCAGCAGCCAAATACAAACGGGGAGCCGGACCTACGAGCAGTACTTC
CASSQIQTGSRTYEQYF
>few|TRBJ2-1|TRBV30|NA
TGTGCCTGGAGTCACGGGAGAGACAATGAGCAGTTCTTC
CAWSHGRDNEQFF
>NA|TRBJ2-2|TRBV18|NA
TGTGCCAGCTCACCAGGGGCCACCGGGGAGCTGTTTTTT
CASSPGATGELFF
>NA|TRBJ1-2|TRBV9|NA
TGTGCCAGCTTCCGGGGGGGCGGCTACACCTTC
CASFRGGGYTF
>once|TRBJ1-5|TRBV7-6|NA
TGTGCCAGCAGCCGGGGGGCGGATCAGCCCCAGCATTTT
CASSRGADQPQHF
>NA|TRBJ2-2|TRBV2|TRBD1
TGTGCCAGCGATACAGGGGGCACCGGGGAGCTGTTTTTT
CASDTGGTGELFF
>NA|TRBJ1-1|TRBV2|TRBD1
TGTGCCAGCAGCGCACCACGGACAGGGGTTGAGACTGAAGCTTTCTTT
CASSAPRTGVETEAFF
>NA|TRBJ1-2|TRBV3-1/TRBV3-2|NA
TGTGCCAGCAGCCAAGCCCCAGCGGGTGGCTACACCTTC
CASSQAPAGGYTF
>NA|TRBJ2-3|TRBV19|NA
TGTGCCAGTAGTTTGGGGCACACAGATACGCAGTATTTT
CASSLGHTDTQYF
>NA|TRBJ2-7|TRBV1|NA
TGCACCAGCAGCCAAGATCTGCGGGGGACCTACGAGCAGTACTTC
CTSSQDLRGTYEQYF
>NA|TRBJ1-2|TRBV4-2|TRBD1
TGTGCCAGCAGCCGCACGAAGGACAGGGCCCTCTACTATGGCTACACCTTC
CASSRTKDRALYYGYTF
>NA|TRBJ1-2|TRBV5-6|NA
TGTGCCAGCAGTTTTAGGGAGATGGGCTACACCTTC
CASSFREMGYTF
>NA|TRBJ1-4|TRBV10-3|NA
TGTGCCATCAGTGAAGGAGGACTTAATGAAAAACTGTTTTTT
CAISEGGLNEKLFF